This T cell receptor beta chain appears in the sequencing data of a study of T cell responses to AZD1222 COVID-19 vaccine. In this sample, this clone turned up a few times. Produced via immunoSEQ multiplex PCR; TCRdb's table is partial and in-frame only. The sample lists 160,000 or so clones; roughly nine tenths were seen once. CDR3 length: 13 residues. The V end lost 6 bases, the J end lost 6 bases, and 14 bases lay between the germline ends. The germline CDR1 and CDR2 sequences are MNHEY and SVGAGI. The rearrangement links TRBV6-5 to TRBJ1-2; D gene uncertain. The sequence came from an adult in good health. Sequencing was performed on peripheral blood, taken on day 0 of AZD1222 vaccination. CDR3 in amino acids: CASSRGKWDGYTF. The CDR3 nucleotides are TGTGCCAGCAGCCGAGGGAAATGGGATGGCTACACCTTC.